A single sample is the source of the 11 T cell receptor beta chains below, sequenced in a study of blood T cell repertoires in COVID-19. Libraries were prepared by immunoSEQ multiplex PCR; TCRdb keeps only in-frame clonotypes and omits some of them. The table shows roughly 280,000 clones, with about 90% occurring only once. The sequencing input was peripheral blood. The receptors derive from a woman in her 30s with COVID-19, enrolled during active disease.

This chain links TRBV24-1 with TRBJ2-1; 8 nucleotides agree with TRBD2. The germline V gene encodes CDR1 KGHDR and CDR2 SFDVKD. The CDR3 spans 16 residues. V lost 2 bases, J lost 6 bases, and 8 bases stayed unmatched. CDR3: CATSDSPGGVLNEQFF. The CDR3 DNA reads as TGTGCCACCAGTGATTCCCCCGGGGGGGTGCTCAATGAGCAGTTCTTC.

The chain employs TRBV6-5 and TRBJ1-1, with D hard to call. V lost 6 bases and J lost 4, with 12 bases in between. CDR1 and CDR2 (germline): MNHEY, SVGAGI. The CDR3 loop spans 13 amino acids. CDR3 loop: CASRGRTSTEAFF. CDR3 sequence (DNA): TGTGCCAGCAGAGGCAGGACTTCCACTGAAGCTTTCTTT.

This clone was seen only a few times. The chain recombines TRBV24-1 with TRBJ2-1; weak D call: TRBD2 (5 bases). Germline CDR1 and CDR2: KGHDR and SFDVKD. The CDR3 contains 15 residues. The V and J ends lost 0 bases and 6 bases respectively, with 11 bases between them. Here the CDR3 reads CATSDLQARGNEQFF. DNA for the CDR3: TGTGCCACCAGTGATTTGCAAGCTCGGGGCAATGAGCAGTTCTTC.

The chain is built from TRBV7-2 and TRBJ1-2, with TRBD1 matching 10 bases. The trim removed 4 bases at V and 8 bases at J, leaving 10 bases unmatched. This CDR3 comprises 15 residues. The V gene's germline CDR1 is SGHTA and CDR2 FQGNSA. The CDR3 coding sequence is TGTGCCAGCAGCTCCCTTTTGGGACAGGGGAAAGGCTACACCTTC. It yields the protein CASSSLLGQGKGYTF.

This chain uses TRBV30 with TRBJ1-4; possible D gene TRBD1, 5 bases. CDR3 length: 16 residues. Trimming left V 0 bases short and J 6 bases short, with 17 bases between. Per the germline V gene, CDR1 is GTSNPN and CDR2 is SVGIG (reference sequence). Written as DNA, the CDR3 is TGTGCCTGGAGTGTAGTAGGGGCGTTTAGTGATGAAAAACTGTTTTTT. Translated, it gives CAWSVVGAFSDEKLFF.

In DNA form, the CDR3 reads TGTGCCAGCAGTTATTCTTATGGCTACACCTTC. Protein product: CASSYSYGYTF. The chain combines TRBV6-2 or TRBV6-3 with TRBJ1-2; no firm D call. The germline V and J ends were trimmed by 3 bases and 5 bases, with 4 bases remaining between them. CDR1 and CDR2 (germline): MNHEY, SVGEGT. CDR3 length: 11 amino acids.

The chain has TRBV28 and TRBJ1-5; perhaps TRBD1 as D (5 bases). The V end was cut by 5 bases, the J end by 5 bases, with 16 bases between. The CDR3 runs to 15 residues. Germline V gene data show CDR1 as MDHEN and CDR2 as SYDVKM. The CDR3, as DNA: TGTGCCAGCAGTCAACAACAAGGGGACTATCAGCCCCAGCATTTT. It translates to CASSQQQGDYQPQHF.

The V gene is TRBV7-6, the J gene TRBJ2-1; 11 bases are shared with TRBD2. With 1 base clipped from V and 9 bases from J, the junction kept 8 bases outside the gene matches. Germline-derived CDR1 and CDR2 are SGHVS and FNYEAQ. There are 16 residues in the CDR3. CDR3 loop: CASSLVVSGRAAEQFF. The CDR3 DNA reads TGTGCCAGCAGCTTAGTCGTTAGCGGGAGGGCCGCTGAGCAGTTCTTC.

CDR3 sequence: CATSRDNRERSYEQYF. Written as DNA, the CDR3 is TGTGCCACCAGCAGAGATAACAGGGAAAGGTCCTACGAGCAGTACTTC. J is TRBJ2-7 and V is TRBV15; a possible D gene is TRBD1 (6 bases). Per germline, CDR1 LNHNV and CDR2 YYDKDF (reference sequence). The CDR3 length is 16 residues. V lost 0 bases and J 1 base, leaving 13 bases between the germline ends.

The chain recombines TRBV2 with TRBJ2-3; 7 bases agree with TRBD2. J gave up 4 bases and V 10 bases, and 8 bases lay outside the gene matches. The CDR3 is 13 residues long. The germline gives CDR1 SNHLY, CDR2 FYNNEI. CDR3 in amino acids: CATTGGGADTQYF. The CDR3 region has the DNA TGTGCCACGACGGGGGGAGGGGCAGATACGCAGTATTTT.

V is TRBV5-1 and J is TRBJ2-7; 10 bases align to TRBD2. The V segment lost 4 bases and the J segment 6 bases; nucleotides outside the gene matches: 7. CDR1 is SGHRS and CDR2 is YFSETQ in the germline V gene. The CDR3 runs to 14 residues. In nucleotides, the CDR3 is TGCGCCAGCAGCCCTTTGACTAGCGGGCGCGAGCAGTACTTC. This gives the protein CASSPLTSGREQYF.